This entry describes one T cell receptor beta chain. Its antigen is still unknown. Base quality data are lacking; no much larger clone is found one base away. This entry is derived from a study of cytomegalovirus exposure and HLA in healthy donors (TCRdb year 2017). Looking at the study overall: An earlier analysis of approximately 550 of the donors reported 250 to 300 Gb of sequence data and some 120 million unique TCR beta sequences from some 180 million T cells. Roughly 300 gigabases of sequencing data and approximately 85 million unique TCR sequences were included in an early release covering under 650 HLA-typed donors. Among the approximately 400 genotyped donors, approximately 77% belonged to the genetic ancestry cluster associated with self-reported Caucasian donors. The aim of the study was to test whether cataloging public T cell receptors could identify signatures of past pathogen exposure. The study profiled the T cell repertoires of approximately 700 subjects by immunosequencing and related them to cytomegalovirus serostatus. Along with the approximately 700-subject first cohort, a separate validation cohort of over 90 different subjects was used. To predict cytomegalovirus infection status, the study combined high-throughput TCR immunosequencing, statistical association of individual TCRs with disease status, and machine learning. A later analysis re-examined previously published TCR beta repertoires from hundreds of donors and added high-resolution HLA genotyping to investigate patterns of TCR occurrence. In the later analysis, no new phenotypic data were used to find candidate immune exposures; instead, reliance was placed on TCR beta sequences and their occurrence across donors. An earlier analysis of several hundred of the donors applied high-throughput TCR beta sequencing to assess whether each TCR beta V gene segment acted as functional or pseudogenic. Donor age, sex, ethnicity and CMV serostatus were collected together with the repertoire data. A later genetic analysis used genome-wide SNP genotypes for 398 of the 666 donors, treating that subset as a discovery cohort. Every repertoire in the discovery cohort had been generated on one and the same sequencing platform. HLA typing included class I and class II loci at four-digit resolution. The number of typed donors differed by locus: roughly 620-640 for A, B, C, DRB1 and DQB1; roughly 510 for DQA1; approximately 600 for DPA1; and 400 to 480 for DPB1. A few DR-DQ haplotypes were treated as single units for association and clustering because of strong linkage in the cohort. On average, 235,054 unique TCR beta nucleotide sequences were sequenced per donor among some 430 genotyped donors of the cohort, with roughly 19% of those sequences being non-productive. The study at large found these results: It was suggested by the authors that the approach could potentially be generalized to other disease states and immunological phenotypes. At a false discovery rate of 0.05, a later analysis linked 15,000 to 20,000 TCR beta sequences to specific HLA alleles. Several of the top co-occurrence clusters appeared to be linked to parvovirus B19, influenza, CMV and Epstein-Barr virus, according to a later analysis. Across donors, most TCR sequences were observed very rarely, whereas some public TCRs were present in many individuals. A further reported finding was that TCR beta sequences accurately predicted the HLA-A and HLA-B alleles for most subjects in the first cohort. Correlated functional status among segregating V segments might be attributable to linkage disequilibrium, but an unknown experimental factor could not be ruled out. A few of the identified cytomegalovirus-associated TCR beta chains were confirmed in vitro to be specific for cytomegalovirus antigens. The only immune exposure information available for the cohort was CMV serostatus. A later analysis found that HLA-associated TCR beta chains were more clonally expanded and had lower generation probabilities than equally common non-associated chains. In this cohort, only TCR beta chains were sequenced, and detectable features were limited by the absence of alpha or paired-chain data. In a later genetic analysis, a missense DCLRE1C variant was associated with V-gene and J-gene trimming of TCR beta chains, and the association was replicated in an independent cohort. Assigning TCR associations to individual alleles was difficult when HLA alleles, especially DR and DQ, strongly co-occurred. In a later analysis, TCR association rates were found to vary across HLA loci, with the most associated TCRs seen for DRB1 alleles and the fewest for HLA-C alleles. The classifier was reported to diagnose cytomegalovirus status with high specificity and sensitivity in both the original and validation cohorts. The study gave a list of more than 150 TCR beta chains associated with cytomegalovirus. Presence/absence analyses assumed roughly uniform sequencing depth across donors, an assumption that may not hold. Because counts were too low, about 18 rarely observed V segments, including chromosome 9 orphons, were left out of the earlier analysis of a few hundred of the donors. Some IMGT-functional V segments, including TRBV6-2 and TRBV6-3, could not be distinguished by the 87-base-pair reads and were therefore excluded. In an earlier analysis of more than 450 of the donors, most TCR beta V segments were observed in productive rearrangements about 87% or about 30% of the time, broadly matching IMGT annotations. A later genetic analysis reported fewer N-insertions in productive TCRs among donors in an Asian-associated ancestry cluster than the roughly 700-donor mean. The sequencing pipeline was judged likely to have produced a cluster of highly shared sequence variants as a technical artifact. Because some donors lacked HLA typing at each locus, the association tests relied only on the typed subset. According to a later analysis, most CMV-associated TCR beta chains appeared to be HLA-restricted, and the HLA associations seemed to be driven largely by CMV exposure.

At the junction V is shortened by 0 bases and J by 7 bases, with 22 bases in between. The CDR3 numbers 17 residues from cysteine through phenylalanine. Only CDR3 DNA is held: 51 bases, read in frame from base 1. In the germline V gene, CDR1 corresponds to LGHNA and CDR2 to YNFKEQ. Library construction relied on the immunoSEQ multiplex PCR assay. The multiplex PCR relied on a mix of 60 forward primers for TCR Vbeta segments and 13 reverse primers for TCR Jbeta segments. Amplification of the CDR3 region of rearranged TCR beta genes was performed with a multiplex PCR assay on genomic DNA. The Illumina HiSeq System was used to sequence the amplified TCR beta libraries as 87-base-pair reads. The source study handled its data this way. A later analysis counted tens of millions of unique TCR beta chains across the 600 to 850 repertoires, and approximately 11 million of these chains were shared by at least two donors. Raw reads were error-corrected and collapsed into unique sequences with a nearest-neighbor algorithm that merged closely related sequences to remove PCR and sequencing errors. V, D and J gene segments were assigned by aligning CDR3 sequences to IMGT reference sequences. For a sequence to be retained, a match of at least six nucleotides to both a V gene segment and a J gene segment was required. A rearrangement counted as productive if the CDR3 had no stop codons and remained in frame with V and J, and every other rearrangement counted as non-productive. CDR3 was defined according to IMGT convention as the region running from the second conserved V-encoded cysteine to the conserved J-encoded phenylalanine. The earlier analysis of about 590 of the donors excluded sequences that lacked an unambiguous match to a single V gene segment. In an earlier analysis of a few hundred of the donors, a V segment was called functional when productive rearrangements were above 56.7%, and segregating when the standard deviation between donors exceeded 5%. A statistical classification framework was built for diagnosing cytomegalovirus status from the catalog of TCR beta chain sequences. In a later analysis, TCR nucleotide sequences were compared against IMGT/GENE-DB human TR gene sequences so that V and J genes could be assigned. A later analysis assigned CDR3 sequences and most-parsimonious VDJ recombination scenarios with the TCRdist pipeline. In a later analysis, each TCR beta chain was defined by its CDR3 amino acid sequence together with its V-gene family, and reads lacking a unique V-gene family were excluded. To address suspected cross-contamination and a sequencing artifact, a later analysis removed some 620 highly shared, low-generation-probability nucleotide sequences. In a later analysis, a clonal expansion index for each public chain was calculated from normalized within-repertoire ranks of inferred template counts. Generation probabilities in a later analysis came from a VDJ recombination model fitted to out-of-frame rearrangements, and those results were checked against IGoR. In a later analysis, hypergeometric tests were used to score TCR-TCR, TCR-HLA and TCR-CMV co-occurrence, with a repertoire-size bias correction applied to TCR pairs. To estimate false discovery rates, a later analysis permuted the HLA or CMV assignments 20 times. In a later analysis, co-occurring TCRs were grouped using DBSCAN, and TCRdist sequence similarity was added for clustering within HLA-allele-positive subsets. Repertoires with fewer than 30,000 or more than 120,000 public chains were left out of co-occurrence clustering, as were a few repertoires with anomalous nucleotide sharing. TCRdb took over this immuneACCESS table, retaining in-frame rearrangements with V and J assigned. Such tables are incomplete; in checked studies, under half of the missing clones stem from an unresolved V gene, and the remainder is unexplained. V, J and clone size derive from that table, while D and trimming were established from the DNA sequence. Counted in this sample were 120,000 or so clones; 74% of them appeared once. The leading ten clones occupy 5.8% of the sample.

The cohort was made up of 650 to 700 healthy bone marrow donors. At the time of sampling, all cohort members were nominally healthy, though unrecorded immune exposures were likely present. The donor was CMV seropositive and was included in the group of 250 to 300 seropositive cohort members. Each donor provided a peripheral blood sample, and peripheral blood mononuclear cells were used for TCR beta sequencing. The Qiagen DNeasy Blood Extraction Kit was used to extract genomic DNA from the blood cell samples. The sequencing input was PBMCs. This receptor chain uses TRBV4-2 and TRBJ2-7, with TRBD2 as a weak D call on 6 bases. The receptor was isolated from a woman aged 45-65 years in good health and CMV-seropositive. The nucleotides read TGTGCCAGCAGCCAAGAGCGGGACCGGACGCTTTTGGGGGAGCAGTACTTC. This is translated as CASSQERDRTLLGEQYF.